These 20 T cell receptor beta chains share one sample of origin, sequenced in a study of graft-versus-host responses after intestinal transplantation. The data were produced by immunoSEQ multiplex PCR, yet TCRdb's version contains in-frame clones alone and is incomplete. This table has about 89,000 clones, 90% to 95% appearing once. These receptors lack a known antigen. Source: unstimulated CD8+ T cells sorted from spleen or lymph node cells, taken before intestinal transplant. The receptors derive from a human donor who received an intestinal transplant.

The chain combines TRBV11-2 with TRBJ2-2, with a tentative D call TRBD1 (5 bases). Deletions cut 5 bases from V and 0 bases from J, with 16 bases between. The CDR3 is made up of 17 amino acids. Germline V CDR1 and CDR2: SGHAT, FQNNGV. CDR3: CASSPGPLSPNTGELFF. As DNA, the CDR3 is TGTGCCAGCAGCCCAGGGCCCTTATCCCCGAACACCGGGGAGCTGTTTTTT.

The sample holds one count of this clone. The chain uses TRBV27 and TRBJ2-7; weak D call: TRBD2 (6 bases). The CDR3 sequence is 13 residues long. Trimming removed 2 bases at V and 3 bases at J, with 8 bases between. CDR1 is MNHEY, CDR2 SMNVEV, per germline (reference sequence). This chain's CDR3 is CASSLGGDYEQYF. In DNA, the CDR3 is TGTGCCAGCAGTTTAGGCGGGGACTACGAGCAGTACTTC.

The chain uses TRBV27 and TRBJ2-3, with a weak D call TRBD1 (6 bases). This CDR3 is built from 17 residues. The germline V gene has CDR1 MNHEY and CDR2 SMNVEV (reference sequence). Trimming removed 2 bases at V and 3 bases at J, with 18 bases between. CDR3: CASSLGLGTTGTDTQYF. Here the CDR3 DNA reads TGTGCCAGCAGTTTAGGACTCGGGACAACAGGGACAGATACGCAGTATTTT.

J is TRBJ2-7 and V is TRBV6-6; the match to TRBD1 covers 12 bases. This CDR3 is built from 14 residues. V shed 7 bases, J shed 4 bases, and the junction held 5 bases outside the gene matches. Germline CDR1 MNHNY, CDR2 SVGAGI (reference sequence). The CDR3 spells CASIAGQGAYEQYF. The DNA for the CDR3 is TGTGCCAGCATCGCGGGACAGGGGGCTTACGAGCAGTACTTC.

J is TRBJ2-1 and V is TRBV7-2; D might be TRBD1 (6 bases). Germline V lookup: CDR1 SGHTA, CDR2 FQGNSA. V was pared by 4 bases and J by 6 bases, with 7 bases between. The length of the CDR3 is 12 residues. CDR3 sequence: CASSSGANEQFF. In nucleotides, the CDR3 is TGTGCCAGCAGCTCAGGGGCCAATGAGCAGTTCTTC.

V gene TRBV27 combines with J gene TRBJ2-7, with no clear D. CDR3 length: 13 residues. The V end was cut by 5 bases, the J end by 5 bases, with 13 bases between. In germline, CDR1 is MNHEY, CDR2 SMNVEV (reference sequence). CDR3 nucleotides: TGTGCCAGCAGTCCTACAGCTTCCCACGAGCAGTACTTC. This sequence encodes CASSPTASHEQYF.

This rearrangement joins TRBV7-2 to TRBJ2-1; 11 nucleotides line up with TRBD2. V lost 1 base, J lost 4 bases, and 9 bases stayed unmatched. The CDR3 has 18 amino acids. CDR1 and CDR2 (germline): SGHTA, FQGNSA. CDR3 bases: TGTGCCAGCAGCTTAGGAGGGCTAGCGGGGGGCGTTTACAATGAGCAGTTCTTC. Translating gives CASSLGGLAGGVYNEQFF. Based on the CDR3 plus reference TRBV7-2 and TRBJ2-1, the full variable domain is GAGVSQSPSNKVTEKGKDVELRCDPISGHTALYWYRQSLGQGLEFLIYFQGNSAPDKSGLPSDRFSAERTGGSVSTLTIQRTQQEDSAVYLCASSLGGLAGGVYNEQFFGPGTRLTVL.

The chain uses TRBV7-2 and TRBJ2-7, with D hard to call. CDR1 is SGHTA and CDR2 is FQGNSA in the germline V gene. The germline V and J ends were trimmed by 3 bases and 1 base, with 7 bases remaining between them. CDR3 length equals 13 residues. The DNA for the CDR3 is TGTGCCAGCAGCTTCGCCGGGTCCTACGAGCAGTACTTC. Its protein product is CASSFAGSYEQYF.

This chain joins TRBV5-1 and TRBJ2-3; 7 bases align to TRBD1. The CDR3 loop spans 12 amino acids. Germline CDR1 is SGHRS and CDR2 is YFSETQ. V lost 0 bases, J lost 11 bases, and 3 bases stayed unmatched. This CDR3 is CASSLDGTEQYF. CDR3 sequence (DNA): TGCGCCAGCAGCTTGGATGGGACAGAGCAGTATTTT.

The chain employs TRBV10-3 and TRBJ2-1; 8 bases line up with TRBD1. J lost 9 bases, V lost 6 bases, and 4 bases had no gene match. Germline V lookup: CDR1 ENHRY, CDR2 SYGVKD. The CDR3 runs to 12 residues. The CDR3 sequence: CAISLGQGEQFF. CDR3 nucleotides: TGTGCCATCAGCCTCGGACAGGGTGAGCAGTTCTTC.

The chain recombines TRBV28 with TRBJ1-4; D unresolved. CDR1 and CDR2 from the germline V gene are MDHEN and SYDVKM. CDR3 length: 17 amino acids. V lost 5 bases and J lost 2, with 18 bases in between. CDR3 region: CASSPLRPSGTNEKLFF. The CDR3 DNA sequence: TGTGCCAGCAGTCCTCTGCGCCCAAGCGGGACTAATGAAAAACTGTTTTTT.

J is TRBJ1-3 and V is TRBV9; 9 bases are shared with TRBD1. There are 16 residues in the CDR3. Trimming cost V 0 bases and J 6 bases; bases outside gene matches: 7. The germline CDR1 and CDR2 sequences are SGDLS and YYNGEE. The CDR3, as DNA: TGTGCCAGCAGCGTAGAGGGGACAGGGTTTGCAAACACCATATATTTT. Translation: CASSVEGTGFANTIYF.

This sequence joins TRBV10-3 and TRBJ2-5, with D maybe TRBD1 (6 bases). Germline V lookup: CDR1 ENHRY, CDR2 SYGVKD. This CDR3 region has 14 residues. V shed 6 bases and J shed 1 base, with 12 bases lying between them. The CDR3 reads CAIRGTDSQETQYF. DNA for the CDR3: TGTGCCATCAGAGGAACGGACAGCCAAGAGACCCAGTACTTC.

The V and J genes are TRBV9 and TRBJ2-7, with D maybe TRBD2 (6 bases). The CDR3 loop spans 14 amino acids. Germline V gives CDR1 SGDLS, CDR2 YYNGEE. Trimming removed 2 bases at V and 2 bases at J, with 11 bases between. CDR3 loop: CASSVGGDTYEQYF. The CDR3 DNA reads TGTGCCAGCAGCGTGGGCGGGGATACCTACGAGCAGTACTTC.

V gene TRBV4-3 combines with J gene TRBJ2-2; D remains unclear. The CDR3 consists of 15 residues. Trimming removed 0 bases from V and 1 base from J, with 6 bases in between. From germline, CDR1 is LGHNA and CDR2 YSLEER. The CDR3 region has the DNA TGCGCCAGCAGCCAAGACAGGCAGAACACCGGGGAGCTGTTTTTT. It encodes CASSQDRQNTGELFF.

J is TRBJ1-6 and V is TRBV7-2; 7 bases line up with TRBD1. Germline lookup yields CDR1 SGHTA and CDR2 FQGNSA. J was trimmed by 6 bases and V by 4 bases; bases with no gene match: 12. The CDR3 spans 17 residues. The CDR3 loop reads CASSSRGPGQSNSPLHF. The CDR3 bases are TGTGCCAGCAGCTCACGCGGGCCGGGACAGTCTAATTCACCCCTCCACTTT. Drawing the rest from reference TRBV7-2 and TRBJ1-6, the complete variable domain is GAGVSQSPSNKVTEKGKDVELRCDPISGHTALYWYRQSLGQGLEFLIYFQGNSAPDKSGLPSDRFSAERTGGSVSTLTIQRTQQEDSAVYLCASSSRGPGQSNSPLHFGNGTRLTVT.

This chain connects TRBV5-6 to TRBJ2-3; 16 bases line up with TRBD2. J lost 4 bases, V lost 3 bases, and 5 bases had no gene match. CDR1 is SGHDT and CDR2 is YYEEEE in the germline V gene. The CDR3 is 17 amino acids. The CDR3 sequence: CASSSGTSGGAADTQYF. The CDR3 DNA reads as TGTGCCAGCAGCTCCGGGACTAGCGGGGGGGCGGCAGATACGCAGTATTTT.

CDR3 in amino acids: CASSLAGAPYNEQFF. CDR3 in DNA: TGTGCCAGCAGTTTGGCGGGGGCCCCCTACAATGAGCAGTTCTTC. J is TRBJ2-1 and V is TRBV27; D perhaps matches TRBD2 (7 bases). Trimming left V 3 bases short and J 2 bases short, with 11 bases between. The CDR3 extends over 15 amino acids. Germline CDR1 reads MNHEY; CDR2 reads SMNVEV (reference sequence).

The V and J genes are TRBV4-3 and TRBJ1-6; no definite D call. V was shortened by 5 bases and J by 6 bases, with 8 bases between the two germline ends. CDR3 length equals 13 residues. Germline V gives CDR1 LGHNA, CDR2 YSLEER. DNA for the CDR3: TGCGCCAGCAGCGACATTCCTAATTCACCCCTCCACTTT. Protein: CASSDIPNSPLHF.

The chain couples TRBV5-5 to TRBJ1-4; 8 bases are shared with TRBD1. This CDR3 is built from 15 residues. Losses at the gene ends were 4 bases for V and 8 bases for J; bases not matched to a gene: 10. Germline V gene lookup returns CDR1 SGHKS and CDR2 YYEKEE (reference sequence). The DNA for the CDR3 is TGTGCCAGCAGCCCGGACAGGGTCGGCGGAGAAAAACTGTTTTTT. It is translated as CASSPDRVGGEKLFF.